The sample holds a few counts of the clone carrying this TCR beta chain. This entry is derived from a study of early T cells in non-severe SARS-CoV-2 infection. The V end was cut by 4 bases, the J end by 7 bases, with 11 bases between. CDR3 size: 13 residues. Per the germline V gene, CDR1 is LNHDA and CDR2 is SQIVND (reference sequence). A single record per CDR3 protein comes from TCRdb applying MiXCR to the 5' RACE reads. The table shows about 58,000 distinct CDR3 sequences, with 10% to 15% occurring only once. Sample: whole blood. This chain joins TRBV19 and TRBJ2-1; a weak D match, TRBD1 (6 bases). The TCR originated in an adult who was a healthcare worker with PCR-confirmed SARS-CoV-2 infection or an uninfected control (not recorded which). The DNA for the CDR3 is TGTGCCAGTAGTACCAACAGGGTAAATGAGCAGTTCTTC. Translation gives CASSTNRVNEQFF. The full variable domain, its missing parts supplied by reference TRBV19 and TRBJ2-1, is DGGITQSPKYLFRKEGQNVTLSCEQNLNHDAMYWYRQDPGQGLRLIYYSQIVNDFQKGDIAEGYSVSREKKESFPLTVTSAQKNPTAFYLCASSTNRVNEQFFGPGTRLTVL.